This T cell receptor beta chain is drawn from a study of identical twins. Unique molecular identifiers were present on cDNA, and template switching added a universal primer site. In TCRdb, the 5' RACE reads were re-called with MiXCR into one record per CDR3 protein. The data contain about 470,000 distinct CDR3 sequences, approximately 24% of them singletons. CDR1 and CDR2 from the germline V gene are SGHRS and YFSETQ. The CDR3 consists of 14 residues. J gave up 2 bases and V 6 bases, and 5 bases lay outside the gene matches. This clonotype was seen many times. This same sample was also part of a study on T cells expressing NK-cell markers.

The sequenced material came from CD4+ T cells sorted from blood. The clonotype was recovered from a woman aged 18-29 years in good health. This sequence joins TRBV5-1 and TRBJ2-3, with TRBD2 identical over 8 bases. CDR3 region: CASTPSGHTDTQYF. The CDR3 region has the DNA TGCGCCAGCACACCTAGCGGGCACACAGATACGCAGTATTTT.